Below, 19 T cell receptor beta chains from the same sample are listed, as sequenced in a study of shared clonotypes between healthy human individuals. Naive CD8 cells comprised CD45RO-negative, CCR7-positively selected cells, excluding terminally differentiated effector memory CD45RA+ cells. Clones were read by immunoSEQ multiplex PCR, and TCRdb kept only the in-frame ones, dropping some. The data hold millions of clones, with approximately 94% observed a single time. Material: naive CD8+ T cells sorted from blood. These TCRs come from a man in his late teens or twenties in good health.

This chain joins TRBV5-6 and TRBJ1-4; D not resolved. V lost 4 bases to trimming and J lost 7 bases, with 17 bases between them. Germline V gene lookup returns CDR1 SGHDT and CDR2 YYEEEE. This CDR3 region has 15 residues. CDR3 sequence (DNA): TGTGCCAGCAGCATAGGAGGGTTCCGGATTGAAAAACTGTTTTTT. Encoded protein: CASSIGGFRIEKLFF.

On this clone: The same CDR3 arises from other DNA sequences in this sample as well. This chain links TRBV4-3 with TRBJ1-1; maybe TRBD1 (6 bases). Germline V gene sequence: CDR1 LGHNA, CDR2 YSLEER. CDR3 length: 13 amino acids. Trimming left V 3 bases short and J 4 bases short, with 9 bases between. The CDR3 reads CASSQTGSTEAFF. For the CDR3, the DNA is TGCGCCAGCAGCCAGACAGGATCCACTGAAGCTTTCTTT.

The V call is TRBV2, the J call TRBJ2-2, with D maybe TRBD2 (6 bases). The ends were cut back, 4 bases at V and 0 bases at J, with 12 bases in the middle. The length of the CDR3 is 16 residues. Looked up from germline, CDR1 is SNHLY and CDR2 is FYNNEI. CDR3 nucleotide sequence: TGTGCCAGCAGTGGTAGGGACTTGCCGAACACCGGGGAGCTGTTTTTT. The encoded protein is CASSGRDLPNTGELFF.

This sequence joins TRBV18 and TRBJ2-7; D is possibly TRBD2 (5 bases). The CDR3 consists of 18 residues. The germline V and J ends were trimmed by 3 bases and 0 bases, with 21 bases remaining between them. The germline CDR1 and CDR2 sequences are KGHSH and LQKENI. For the CDR3, the DNA is TGTGCCAGCTCACCGGGAGTCACCCCTATGGATCGCTCCTACGAGCAGTACTTC. Protein product: CASSPGVTPMDRSYEQYF.

The rearrangement joins TRBV4-2 to TRBJ1-6; a weak D match, TRBD1 (6 bases). V was pared by 0 bases and J by 7 bases, with 10 bases between. Germline V gene data show CDR1 as LGHNA and CDR2 as YNFKEQ. The CDR3 extends over 15 amino acids. The DNA for the CDR3 is TGTGCCAGCAGCCAAGACAGGGGAATAAATTCACCCCTCCACTTT. It codes for CASSQDRGINSPLHF.

This clone was seen only once. Other DNA sequences within the sample encode an identical CDR3. The rearrangement links TRBV28 to TRBJ1-2; TRBD1 is a possible D gene (5 bases). This CDR3 is built from 13 residues. Germline V gene data show CDR1 as MDHEN and CDR2 as SYDVKM. V was cut by 3 bases and J by 5 bases, with 10 bases left in between. CDR3 sequence: CASSLAGGYGYTF. The CDR3 coding sequence is TGTGCCAGCAGTTTGGCGGGGGGATATGGCTACACCTTC.

This rearrangement joins TRBV7-6 to TRBJ2-5, with a weak D call TRBD2 (6 bases). Per germline, CDR1 SGHVS and CDR2 FNYEAQ. The CDR3 sequence is 17 residues long. Trimming took off 1 base at V and 1 base at J, with 16 bases between the two ends. CDR3 loop: CASSLDPPGAGQETQYF. The CDR3 coding sequence is TGTGCCAGCAGCTTAGACCCCCCCGGAGCGGGCCAAGAGACCCAGTACTTC.

The chain uses TRBV4-1 and TRBJ2-7, with 10 nucleotides matching TRBD1. This CDR3 spans 17 amino acids. V was pared by 3 bases and J by 2 bases, with 10 bases of the junction left unmatched. CDR1 is MGHRA, CDR2 YSYEKL, per germline. This CDR3 reads CASSHRSPGQGTYEQYF. CDR3 sequence (DNA): TGCGCCAGCAGCCACCGATCCCCGGGACAGGGGACCTACGAGCAGTACTTC.

The chain links TRBV7-8 to TRBJ2-7; D uncertain. V was pared by 5 bases and J by 0 bases, with 11 bases between. Looked up from germline, CDR1 is SGHVS and CDR2 is FQNEAQ. This CDR3 has 14 amino acids. DNA for the CDR3: TGTGCCAGCAGCCCCCGCTCAAGCTCCTACGAGCAGTACTTC. Translation gives CASSPRSSSYEQYF.

This clone has only one observation. V gene TRBV4-1 combines with J gene TRBJ2-1, with TRBD2 matching 12 bases. The germline CDR1 and CDR2 sequences are MGHRA and YSYEKL. With V trimmed by 5 bases and J by 2 bases, 10 bases remained unmatched. The CDR3 is 18 amino acids. CDR3: CASSGLAGPKGAYNEQFF. The CDR3 coding sequence is TGCGCCAGCAGCGGACTAGCGGGACCCAAGGGCGCCTACAATGAGCAGTTCTTC.

Comments on this clone: A junction boundary mismatches the germline segment, possibly from a read error. The chain links TRBV19 to TRBJ1-1; unclear D gene. There are 13 residues in the CDR3. Germline CDR1 LNHDA, CDR2 SQIVND (reference sequence). CDR3: CASSIGVKTEAFF. In nucleotides, the CDR3 is TGTGCCAGTAGTATCGGGGTGAAGACTGAAGCTTTCTTT.

The chain links TRBV6-5 to TRBJ1-3; D is unresolved. CDR1 MNHEY and CDR2 SVGAGI come from the germline V gene. Trimming left V 0 bases short and J 0 bases short, with 9 bases between. The CDR3 is made up of 16 amino acids. CDR3 amino acids: CASSYSRQTSGNTIYF. The CDR3, as DNA: TGTGCCAGCAGTTACTCGCGGCAGACCTCTGGAAACACCATATATTTT.

As to this clone: Additional DNA sequences in this sample encode the identical CDR3. The CDR3 DNA reads as TGTGCCAGCAGTTACTCCCGCTACGAGCAGTACTTC. Translating gives CASSYSRYEQYF. The rearrangement uses TRBV6-5 and TRBJ2-7; D call uncertain. CDR3 length equals 12 residues. Germline V gene lookup returns CDR1 MNHEY and CDR2 SVGAGI. Trimming shortened V by 0 bases and J by 3 bases, and 3 bases separated the two germline ends.

This clone was recorded only once. The chain employs TRBV9 and TRBJ1-6, with 10 positions matching TRBD1. The trim removed 1 base at V and 9 bases at J, leaving 4 bases unmatched. This CDR3 has 15 amino acids. The germline V gene encodes CDR1 SGDLS and CDR2 YYNGEE. The CDR3 spells CASSVSGQGTSPLHF. The DNA for the CDR3 is TGTGCCAGCAGCGTATCGGGACAGGGGACTTCACCCCTCCACTTT. The full variable domain, completed using reference TRBV9 and TRBJ1-6, is DSGVTQTPKHLITATGQRVTLRCSPRSGDLSVYWYQQSLDQGLQFLIQYYNGEERAKGNILERFSAQQFPDLHSELNLSSLELGDSALYFCASSVSGQGTSPLHFGNGTRLTVT.

This clone was counted a single time. CDR3 sequence: CASKLAGGNGELFF. The CDR3 coding sequence is TGTGCCAGCAAACTAGCGGGGGGGAACGGGGAGCTGTTTTTT. V is TRBV27 and J is TRBJ2-2; 13 bases line up with TRBD2. The CDR3 length is 14 residues. CDR1 and CDR2 (germline): MNHEY, SMNVEV (reference sequence). Trimming at V came to 7 bases and at J to 7 bases, leaving 3 bases not matched to a gene.

J is TRBJ2-7 and V is TRBV7-6; 10 nucleotides line up with TRBD2. The CDR3 is 14 residues long. Germline V gene sequence: CDR1 SGHVS, CDR2 FNYEAQ. Trimming removed 4 bases from V and 5 bases from J; junction bases left unmatched: 5. The CDR3 DNA reads as TGTGCCAGCAGCTACCTAGCGGGGGATGACGAGCAGTACTTC. It yields the protein CASSYLAGDDEQYF. The complete variable domain, with remaining parts taken from reference TRBV7-6 and TRBJ2-7, reads GAGVSQSPRYKVTKRGQDVALRCDPISGHVSLYWYRQALGQGPEFLTYFNYEAQQDKSGLPNDRFSAERPEGSISTLTIQRTEQRDSAMYRCASSYLAGDDEQYFGPGTRLTVT.

V and J are TRBV10-1 and TRBJ2-1; D gene ambiguous. CDR1 is WNHNN and CDR2 is SYGVQD in the germline V gene (reference sequence). The CDR3 runs 15 residues. V lost 3 bases and J lost 7, with 16 bases in between. CDR3 DNA: TGCGCCAGCAGTGAACGACAAATAGTTATGAATGAGCAGTTCTTC. It specifies CASSERQIVMNEQFF.

This chain uses TRBV9 with TRBJ1-5; D gene unclear. CDR1 is SGDLS, CDR2 YYNGEE, per germline. The CDR3 covers 15 residues. V lost 4 bases to trimming and J lost 7 bases, with 18 bases between them. The CDR3 bases are TGTGCCAGCAGCCCCACCGATGATTTAGGCCAGCCCCAGCATTTT. It yields the protein CASSPTDDLGQPQHF.

This clone appeared a single time. The chain links TRBV7-8 to TRBJ2-7; 9 nucleotides agree with TRBD2. The CDR3 has 14 residues. The V and J ends lost 3 bases and 5 bases, in that order; junction bases with no gene match: 5. Per germline, CDR1 SGHVS and CDR2 FQNEAQ. This chain's CDR3 is CASSFLAGVHEQYF. Here the CDR3 DNA reads TGTGCCAGCAGCTTTTTAGCGGGGGTCCACGAGCAGTACTTC.